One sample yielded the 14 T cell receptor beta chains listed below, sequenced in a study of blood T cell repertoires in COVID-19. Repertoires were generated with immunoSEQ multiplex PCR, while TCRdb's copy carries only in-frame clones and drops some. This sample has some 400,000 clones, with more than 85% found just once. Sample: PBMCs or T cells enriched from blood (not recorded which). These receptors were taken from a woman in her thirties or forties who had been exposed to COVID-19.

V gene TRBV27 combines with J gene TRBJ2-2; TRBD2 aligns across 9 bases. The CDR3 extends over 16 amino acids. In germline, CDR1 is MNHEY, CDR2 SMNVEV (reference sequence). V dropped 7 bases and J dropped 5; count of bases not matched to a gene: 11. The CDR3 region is CASIPLAGGPTGELFF. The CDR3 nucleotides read TGTGCCAGCATTCCCTTGGCGGGAGGGCCGACCGGGGAGCTGTTTTTT.

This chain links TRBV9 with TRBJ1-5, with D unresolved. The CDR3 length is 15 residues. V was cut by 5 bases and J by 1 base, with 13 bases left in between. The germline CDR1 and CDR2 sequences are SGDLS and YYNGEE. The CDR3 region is CASSAKDLSNQPQHF. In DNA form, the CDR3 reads TGTGCCAGCAGTGCAAAAGACTTGAGCAATCAGCCCCAGCATTTT.

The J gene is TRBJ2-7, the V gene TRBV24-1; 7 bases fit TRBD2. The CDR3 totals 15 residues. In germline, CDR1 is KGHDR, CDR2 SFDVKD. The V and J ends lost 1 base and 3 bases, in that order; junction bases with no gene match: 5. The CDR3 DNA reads TGTGCCACCAGTGATTTCTCTAGCGGCATCTACGAGCAGTACTTC. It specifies CATSDFSSGIYEQYF.

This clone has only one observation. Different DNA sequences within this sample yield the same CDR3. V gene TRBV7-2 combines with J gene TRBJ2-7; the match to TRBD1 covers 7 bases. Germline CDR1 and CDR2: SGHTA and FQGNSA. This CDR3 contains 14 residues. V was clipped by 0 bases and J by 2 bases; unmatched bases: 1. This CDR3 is CASSLAGTAYEQYF. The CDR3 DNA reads TGTGCCAGCAGCTTAGCTGGGACAGCCTACGAGCAGTACTTC.

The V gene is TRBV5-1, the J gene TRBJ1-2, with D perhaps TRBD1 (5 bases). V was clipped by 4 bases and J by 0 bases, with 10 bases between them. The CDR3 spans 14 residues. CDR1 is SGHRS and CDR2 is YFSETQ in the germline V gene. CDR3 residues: CASSPSTANYGYTF. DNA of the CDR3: TGCGCCAGCAGCCCTTCGACAGCTAACTATGGCTACACCTTC.

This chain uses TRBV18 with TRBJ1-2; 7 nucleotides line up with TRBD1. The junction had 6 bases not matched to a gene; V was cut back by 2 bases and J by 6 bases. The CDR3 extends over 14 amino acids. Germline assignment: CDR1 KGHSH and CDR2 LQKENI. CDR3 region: CASSPRQGEDGYTF. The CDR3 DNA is TGTGCCAGCTCACCAAGACAGGGAGAAGATGGCTACACCTTC.

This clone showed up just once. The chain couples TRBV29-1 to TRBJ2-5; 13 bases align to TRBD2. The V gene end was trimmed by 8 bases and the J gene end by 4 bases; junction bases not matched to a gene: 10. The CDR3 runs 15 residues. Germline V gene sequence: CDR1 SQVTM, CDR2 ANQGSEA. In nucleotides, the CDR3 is TGCAGCATTCGGACTAGCGGGAGTCGGTTAGAGACCCAGTACTTC. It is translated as CSIRTSGSRLETQYF.

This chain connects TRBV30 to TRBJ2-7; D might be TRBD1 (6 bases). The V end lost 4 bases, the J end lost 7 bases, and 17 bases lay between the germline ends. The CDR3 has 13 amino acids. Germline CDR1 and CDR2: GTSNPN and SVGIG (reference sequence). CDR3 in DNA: TGTGCCTGGATTGGTAGGCCCGGGACAGAGCAGTACTTC. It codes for CAWIGRPGTEQYF.

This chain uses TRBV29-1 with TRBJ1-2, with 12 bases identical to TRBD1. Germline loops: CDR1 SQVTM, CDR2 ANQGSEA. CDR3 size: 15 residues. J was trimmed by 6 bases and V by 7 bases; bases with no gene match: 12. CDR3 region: CSASRPGQGADGYTF. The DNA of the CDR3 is TGCAGCGCTTCACGTCCGGGACAGGGGGCAGATGGCTACACCTTC.

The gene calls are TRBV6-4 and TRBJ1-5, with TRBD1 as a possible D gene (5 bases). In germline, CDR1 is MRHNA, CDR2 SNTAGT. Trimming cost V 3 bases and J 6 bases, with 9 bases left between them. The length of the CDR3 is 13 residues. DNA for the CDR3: TGTGCCAGCAGTGAGGGGCTGGGTCAGCCCCAGCATTTT. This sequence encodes CASSEGLGQPQHF.

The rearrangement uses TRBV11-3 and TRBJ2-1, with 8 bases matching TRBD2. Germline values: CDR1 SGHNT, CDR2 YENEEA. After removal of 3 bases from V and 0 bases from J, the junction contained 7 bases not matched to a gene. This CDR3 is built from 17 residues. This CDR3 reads CASSFGGVGSSYNEQFF. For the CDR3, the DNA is TGTGCCAGCAGCTTCGGGGGGGTTGGAAGCTCCTACAATGAGCAGTTCTTC.

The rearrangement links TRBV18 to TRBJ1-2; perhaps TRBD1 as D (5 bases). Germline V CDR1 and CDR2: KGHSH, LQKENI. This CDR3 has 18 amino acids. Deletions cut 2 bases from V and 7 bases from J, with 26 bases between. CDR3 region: CASSPLLTRDSFLSGYTF. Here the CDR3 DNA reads TGTGCCAGCTCACCATTATTAACAAGGGACTCGTTCCTATCTGGCTACACCTTC.

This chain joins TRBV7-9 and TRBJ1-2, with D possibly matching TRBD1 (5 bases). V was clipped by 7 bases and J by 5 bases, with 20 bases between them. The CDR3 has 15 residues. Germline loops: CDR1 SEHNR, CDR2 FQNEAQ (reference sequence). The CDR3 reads CASTRREGRDYGYTF. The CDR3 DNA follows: TGTGCCAGCACCCGGCGGGAGGGGCGCGATTATGGCTACACCTTC.

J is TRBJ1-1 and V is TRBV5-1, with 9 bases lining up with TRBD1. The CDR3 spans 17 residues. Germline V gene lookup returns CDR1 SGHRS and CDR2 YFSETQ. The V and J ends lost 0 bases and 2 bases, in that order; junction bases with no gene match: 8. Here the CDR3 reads CASSLAGTGTSNTEAFF. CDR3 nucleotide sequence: TGCGCCAGCAGCTTGGCCGGGACAGGGACCTCAAACACTGAAGCTTTCTTT.